Listed below are T cell receptor beta chains from one sample, sequenced in a study of naive and memory T cell subsets. TCRdb reanalysed the UMI-ligation and nested PCR reads using MiXCR and keeps one entry per CDR3 protein. The table shows roughly 5,400 distinct CDR3 sequences, with roughly 7.3% occurring only once. The sample taken for sequencing was effector memory CD8+ T cells from blood. These receptors were obtained from a human donor in good health. Each CDR3 is given with its conserved first and last residue. Fields, in order: J gene, V gene, D gene, clone size, CDR3 protein, CDR3 DNA. The D gene is left open where the match is weak. Only some rows state a clone size, as once, few, many or a class for expanded clones.

j_call: TRBJ2-2; v_call: TRBV29-1; d_call: -; clone_size: -; cdr3_aa: CSVQEGGATGELFF; cdr3_nt: TGCAGCGTTCAGGAGGGCGGGGCCACCGGGGAGCTGTTTTTT
j_call: TRBJ1-6; v_call: TRBV28; d_call: -; clone_size: many; cdr3_aa: CASSLNGGVSPLHF; cdr3_nt: TGTGCCAGCAGTTTAAACGGGGGCGTCTCACCCCTCCACTTT
j_call: TRBJ2-1; v_call: TRBV20-1; d_call: TRBD2; clone_size: few; cdr3_aa: CSANELAGGPNEQFF; cdr3_nt: TGCAGTGCAAACGAACTAGCGGGAGGGCCCAATGAGCAGTTCTTC
j_call: TRBJ2-3; v_call: TRBV6-1; d_call: TRBD1; clone_size: -; cdr3_aa: CASSGRRGNTQYF; cdr3_nt: TGTGCCAGCAGTGGTCGCAGGGGGAATACGCAGTATTTT
j_call: TRBJ2-2; v_call: TRBV4-3; d_call: -; clone_size: medium-sized; cdr3_aa: CASSQDAGNTGELFF; cdr3_nt: TGCGCCAGCAGCCAAGACGCAGGAAACACCGGGGAGCTGTTTTTT
j_call: TRBJ2-1; v_call: TRBV25-1; d_call: TRBD2; clone_size: few; cdr3_aa: CASSGGTSGSAMEQFF; cdr3_nt: TGTGCCAGCAGTGGGGGAACTAGCGGGAGCGCCATGGAGCAGTTCTTC
j_call: TRBJ2-1; v_call: TRBV20-1; d_call: TRBD1; clone_size: many; cdr3_aa: CSARTGDYNEQFF; cdr3_nt: TGCAGTGCCAGGACAGGGGACTACAATGAGCAGTTCTTC
j_call: TRBJ1-2; v_call: TRBV19; d_call: -; clone_size: medium-sized; cdr3_aa: CATGALEDQVSKYTF; cdr3_nt: TGTGCCACCGGGGCTTTGGAGGACCAAGTCTCGAAGTACACCTTC
j_call: TRBJ2-7; v_call: TRBV7-9; d_call: TRBD1; clone_size: many; cdr3_aa: CASSSRGAGGAGEQYF; cdr3_nt: TGTGCCAGCAGCTCAAGGGGCGCAGGGGGCGCGGGAGAGCAGTACTTC
j_call: TRBJ2-5; v_call: TRBV29-1; d_call: -; clone_size: few; cdr3_aa: CSVEDPQTSVETQYF; cdr3_nt: TGCAGCGTTGAAGATCCCCAGACTAGTGTGGAGACCCAGTACTTC
j_call: TRBJ2-1; v_call: TRBV6-4; d_call: TRBD2; clone_size: medium-sized; cdr3_aa: CASSEGGSREQFF; cdr3_nt: TGTGCCAGCAGTGAGGGGGGGTCTCGTGAGCAGTTCTTC
j_call: TRBJ2-5; v_call: TRBV20-1; d_call: -; clone_size: medium-sized; cdr3_aa: CSARGVAAQETQYF; cdr3_nt: TGCAGTGCTAGGGGGGTAGCGGCCCAAGAGACCCAGTACTTC
j_call: TRBJ2-6; v_call: TRBV28; d_call: -; clone_size: few; cdr3_aa: CASTAQNSGANVLTF; cdr3_nt: TGTGCCAGCACGGCACAGAACTCTGGGGCCAACGTCCTGACTTTC
j_call: TRBJ1-1; v_call: TRBV7-6; d_call: TRBD1; clone_size: -; cdr3_aa: CASSLRTGGPEAFF; cdr3_nt: TGTGCCAGCAGCTTAAGGACAGGGGGTCCTGAAGCTTTCTTT
j_call: TRBJ2-4; v_call: TRBV7-2; d_call: -; clone_size: many; cdr3_aa: CASSSSGTVAKNIQYF; cdr3_nt: TGTGCCAGCAGCTCAAGCGGGACAGTAGCCAAAAACATTCAGTACTTC
j_call: TRBJ2-5; v_call: TRBV9; d_call: -; clone_size: medium-sized; cdr3_aa: CASSGQQGLAGETQYF; cdr3_nt: TGTGCCAGCAGCGGGCAACAGGGACTTGCGGGAGAGACCCAGTACTTC
j_call: TRBJ2-5; v_call: TRBV20-1; d_call: TRBD1; clone_size: many; cdr3_aa: CSARDEVSWDRVAETQYF; cdr3_nt: TGCAGTGCTAGAGATGAAGTTAGTTGGGACAGGGTCGCTGAGACCCAGTACTTC
j_call: TRBJ2-7; v_call: TRBV19; d_call: -; clone_size: -; cdr3_aa: CASSIVSSPDRQYF; cdr3_nt: TGTGCCAGTAGTATTGTGTCCAGTCCTGACAGGCAGTACTTC
j_call: TRBJ2-7; v_call: TRBV9; d_call: -; clone_size: medium-sized; cdr3_aa: CASSASRDTNSYEQYF; cdr3_nt: TGTGCCAGCAGCGCGAGCCGGGACACCAACTCCTACGAGCAGTACTTC
j_call: TRBJ2-3; v_call: TRBV19; d_call: -; clone_size: -; cdr3_aa: CASSRGSGETDTQYF; cdr3_nt: TGTGCCAGTAGTAGAGGGTCAGGGGAAACAGATACGCAGTATTTT